Listed below are T cell receptor beta chains from one sample, sequenced in a study of shared clonotypes between healthy human individuals. Method: immunoSEQ multiplex PCR; TCRdb's copy keeps in-frame clones and lacks some. The sample consists of 950,000 to 1,300,000 clones, around four fifths of them appearing once. Sequenced: memory CD4+ T cells sorted from blood. The receptors here all came from a man younger than 30 in good health. The CDR3 runs from the conserved cysteine through the conserved F or W. A D gene is named only where the DNA matches it firmly. Rows give clone size only sometimes, using once, few, many, or a class for an expanded clone.

TGTGCCATCAGTGAGGACAGGGGGCTTCAGCCCCAGCATTTT	CAISEDRGLQPQHF	TRBJ1-5	.	TRBV10-3	TRBD1
TGTGCCATCAGTGATGTAACAGAACGCACAGATACGCAGTATTTT	CAISDVTERTDTQYF	TRBJ2-3	few	TRBV10-3	.
TGTGCCAGCTCACCGGGGGCAGGACAGCCCCAGCATTTT	CASSPGAGQPQHF	TRBJ1-5	.	TRBV18	.
TGTGCCAGCAGCCAAGAGGGGATGAACACTGAAGCTTTCTTT	CASSQEGMNTEAFF	TRBJ1-1	.	TRBV4-2	.
TGCGCCAGCAGCTTGGAAGCGGGGGGGCCAAGCCAAGAGACCCAGTACTTC	CASSLEAGGPSQETQYF	TRBJ2-5	few	TRBV5-1	TRBD2
TGTGCCAGCAGTGAATACGGCAGGGGTAACTATGGCTACACCTTC	CASSEYGRGNYGYTF	TRBJ1-2	.	TRBV25-1	.
TGTGCCAGCAGCTTCGAAGGGGCGCGCTCTTACGAGCAGTACTTC	CASSFEGARSYEQYF	TRBJ2-7	.	TRBV5-4	.
TGTGCCAGCACTCTAACAGGGGGGGGGACAGATACGCAGTATTTT	CASTLTGGGTDTQYF	TRBJ2-3	many	TRBV2	.
TGTGCTAGCAGCTTCGGGACTAGCGGACAAGAGACCCAGTACTTC	CASSFGTSGQETQYF	TRBJ2-5	.	TRBV7-7	TRBD2
TGTGCCAGCAGTCACAACCCAGATACGCAGTATTTT	CASSHNPDTQYF	TRBJ2-3	.	TRBV27	.
TGTGCCTGGAGTGTCGGTTCGGGAGGGGGCGAAGAGACCCAGTACTTC	CAWSVGSGGGEETQYF	TRBJ2-5	.	TRBV30	.
TGTGCCAGCAGCAAGATGTACGGGGAGCAGTTCTTC	CASSKMYGEQFF	TRBJ2-1	once	TRBV11-2	.
TGTGCCAGCACCATGGGGGCGGGCGGCCGCACAGATACGCAGTATTTT	CASTMGAGGRTDTQYF	TRBJ2-3	.	TRBV5-4	.
TGTGCCAGCAGCTCCTGGACAGGCTACTCCTACGAGCAGTACTTC	CASSSWTGYSYEQYF	TRBJ2-7	.	TRBV11-2	TRBD1
TGCGCCAGCAGCTTGAGCCCCCAGGACACTGAAGCTTTCTTT	CASSLSPQDTEAFF	TRBJ1-1	.	TRBV5-1	.
TGTGCCAGCAGCCTGACAGGGAGCTCCTACGAGCAGTACTTC	CASSLTGSSYEQYF	TRBJ2-7	.	TRBV5-4	TRBD1
TGTGCCAGCAAACAGGGCGCCGGAAACACCATATATTTT	CASKQGAGNTIYF	TRBJ1-3	.	TRBV6-5	.
TGTGCCAGCAGTGAAACTACCGTTTCCTACGAGCAGTACTTC	CASSETTVSYEQYF	TRBJ2-7	.	TRBV2	.
TGCGCCAGCAGCTTGGTGGGGCAGTCTTTAGACAATCAGCCCCAGCATTTT	CASSLVGQSLDNQPQHF	TRBJ1-5	.	TRBV5-1	.
TGTGCCTGGAGTGTAAAGAATGAGCAGTTCTTC	CAWSVKNEQFF	TRBJ2-1	few	TRBV30	.
TGTGCCAGCAGTACTACTAGCAGTCGGGGGCAGTTCTTC	CASSTTSSRGQFF	TRBJ2-1	.	TRBV2	.
TGTGCCAGCAGCTCCCAGCAGGGGGTAGGCGGGGAGCTGTTTTTT	CASSSQQGVGGELFF	TRBJ2-2	.	TRBV7-2	TRBD1
TGTGCCAGCAGTTTATGGGGACAGGGGGCCAGTCAGCCCCAGCATTTT	CASSLWGQGASQPQHF	TRBJ1-5	.	TRBV28	TRBD1
TGCGCCAGCAGTCAATCGTGCTCACCGTCCTACGAGCAGTACTTC	CASSQSCSPSYEQYF	TRBJ2-7	.	TRBV23-1	.
TGTGCCAGCAGTTCACCGGGACAGGGGAAAGACGGCTACACCTTC	CASSSPGQGKDGYTF	TRBJ1-2	many	TRBV6-5	TRBD1
TGTGCCAGCAGCGTCGGCAGGCATGGGCAAGAGACCCAGTACTTC	CASSVGRHGQETQYF	TRBJ2-5	once	TRBV9	.
TGTGCCAGCAGCTCACAGGGGAGGAAGGAGCGGATACTCTACAATGAGCAGTTCTTC	CASSSQGRKERILYNEQFF	TRBJ2-1	.	TRBV11-2	.
TGCGCCAGCAGCCCACGGACAGGGGGCGCGGATGGCTACACCTTC	CASSPRTGGADGYTF	TRBJ1-2	.	TRBV5-1	TRBD1
TGTGCCAGCAGCTTGGTAACAGGGGGGGGCTACGAGCAGTACTTC	CASSLVTGGGYEQYF	TRBJ2-7	.	TRBV5-4	.
TGCGCCAGCAGCTTGCCAGGCATGAACACTGAAGCTTTCTTT	CASSLPGMNTEAFF	TRBJ1-1	once	TRBV5-1	.
TGTGCCAGCACCCCTAACGGGGCCTACAGAGTTGAGCAGTTCTTC	CASTPNGAYRVEQFF	TRBJ2-1	.	TRBV6-1	.
TGTGCCAGCAGCTTAGTCGTCGGACGGGGGAACACCGGGGAGCTGTTTTTT	CASSLVVGRGNTGELFF	TRBJ2-2	.	TRBV7-8	.
TGTGCCTGGAGTGGGACAGGGAGAGGTGAAAAACTGTTTTTT	CAWSGTGRGEKLFF	TRBJ1-4	.	TRBV30	TRBD1
TGTGCCAGCAGCTTAGCCGGAGCTCGGCAAGAGACCCAGTACTTC	CASSLAGARQETQYF	TRBJ2-5	.	TRBV7-9	.
TGTGCCAGCAGCTTAGGTGGGGTCTACGTCTACGAGCAGTACTTC	CASSLGGVYVYEQYF	TRBJ2-7	.	TRBV7-2	.
TGCGCCAGCACCCGGGACAGGGATTCACCCCTCCACTTT	CASTRDRDSPLHF	TRBJ1-6	.	TRBV4-3	TRBD1
TGTGCCAGCAGCAGGGGGCTGACGCGCGGCCAAGAGACCCAGTACTTC	CASSRGLTRGQETQYF	TRBJ2-5	many	TRBV7-8	TRBD1
TGTGCCAGCGGTACCGGGACTAGCGGTCTTTCCTACGAGCAGTACTTC	CASGTGTSGLSYEQYF	TRBJ2-7	.	TRBV27	TRBD2
TGTGCCTGGAGTGTACAGGCGGAGACCCAGTACTTC	CAWSVQAETQYF	TRBJ2-5	.	TRBV30	.
TGTGCCAGCAGCGTGACAGCAAGCTCCTACGAGCAGTACTTC	CASSVTASSYEQYF	TRBJ2-7	.	TRBV2	.
TGTGCCAGCAGCTTGGCTGGCCGGGGGACTCTTGCTTATGGCTACACCTTC	CASSLAGRGTLAYGYTF	TRBJ1-2	few	TRBV5-6	.
TGTGCCAGCAGGGGTAGACAGGGACTAGGCACTGAAGCTTTCTTT	CASRGRQGLGTEAFF	TRBJ1-1	.	TRBV6-5	TRBD1
TGTGCCAGCAGCTCTGACAGGGGGCCCCACTATGGCTACACCTTC	CASSSDRGPHYGYTF	TRBJ1-2	.	TRBV7-2	TRBD1
TGTGCCAGTAGTACTGTCGGGGGCAATGAGCAGTTCTTC	CASSTVGGNEQFF	TRBJ2-1	.	TRBV19	.
TGTGCCTGGATGGGTGGTCCGGGGCAGCCCCAGCATTTT	CAWMGGPGQPQHF	TRBJ1-5	.	TRBV30	.